The 20 T cell receptor beta chains given below trace back to one sample, sequenced in a study of monozygotic twins with inflammatory bowel disease (dated by TCRdb to the late 2010s). The protocol used for the library was 5' RACE. Reads for this sample came from an Illumina HiSeq 2500. TCRdb reprocessed the reads and lists each CDR3 protein sequence as a single entry, with no DNA. The sample table records about 380,000 distinct CDR3 sequences. Jointly, the top ten make up about 2.5% of the sample. The sequenced material came from blood. These receptors came from a human donor with ulcerative colitis or Crohn's disease, or a healthy co-twin of an affected twin (not recorded which).

The chain has TRBV5-1 and TRBJ2-7; TCRdb returns TRBD1, unconfirmable since there is no DNA. CDR1 and CDR2 (germline): SGHRS, YFSETQ. The CDR3 runs to 13 residues. CDR3 region: CASSGGAGGEQYF.

The chain links TRBV2 to TRBJ2-7; TCRdb selects TRBD1, and the lack of DNA leaves this call unchecked. The germline V gene has CDR1 SNHLY and CDR2 FYNNEI. This CDR3 spans 15 amino acids. CDR3 loop: CASSSDRELLSEQYF.

The rearrangement links TRBV30 to TRBJ1-2. This CDR3 is 12 amino acids long. Germline V gene lookup returns CDR1 GTSNPN and CDR2 SVGIG (reference sequence). CDR3 in amino acids: CAWGRTYYGYTF.

The chain has TRBV29-1 and TRBJ1-1; TCRdb's D gene call, TRBD1, goes unchecked for lack of DNA. Looked up from germline, CDR1 is SQVTM and CDR2 is ANQGSEA. This CDR3 region has 13 residues. CDR3 loop: CSVETTGGTEAFF.

The chain has TRBV5-4 and TRBJ1-1; as DNA is missing, the TRBD1 call by TCRdb cannot be tested. CDR3 length: 16 amino acids. CDR1 and CDR2 from the germline V gene are SGHNT and YYREEE (reference sequence). The CDR3 loop is CASSLFGGDGATEAFF.

This sequence joins TRBV3-1 and TRBJ2-7; TCRdb outputs TRBD2, but without DNA this stays unchecked. Germline CDR1 LGHDT, CDR2 YNNKEL (reference sequence). The CDR3 totals 15 residues. Here the CDR3 reads CASSQVGGISVEQYF.

V gene TRBV7-9 combines with J gene TRBJ2-7; absent DNA, TCRdb's TRBD1 call cannot be checked. The CDR3 sequence is 14 residues long. The germline CDR1 and CDR2 sequences are SEHNR and FQNEAQ (reference sequence). The CDR3 protein is CASSLEGAFDEQYF.

The V gene is TRBV7-3, the J gene TRBJ1-2; absent DNA, TCRdb's TRBD1 call cannot be checked. The CDR3 sequence is 16 residues long. CDR1 and CDR2 (germline): SGHTA, FQGTGA. The CDR3 sequence: CASSPGTGPSYYGYTF.

The chain links TRBV24-1 to TRBJ2-1; TCRdb returns TRBD2, unconfirmable since there is no DNA. CDR3 length: 15 amino acids. The germline V gene has CDR1 KGHDR and CDR2 SFDVKD. CDR3 in amino acids: CATSDYLAASHEQFF.

V is TRBV6-5 and J is TRBJ2-7; TCRdb's D call of TRBD1 is untestable without DNA. This CDR3 has 14 residues. Per the germline V gene, CDR1 is MNHEY and CDR2 is SVGAGI. CDR3 sequence: CASSYTGTLNEQYF.

The J gene is TRBJ2-7, the V gene TRBV7-9. The CDR3 extends over 12 amino acids. The germline gives CDR1 SEHNR, CDR2 FQNEAQ (reference sequence). The CDR3 region is CASSRANYEQYF. Full variable domain (remainder filled in from reference TRBV7-9 and TRBJ2-7): DTGVSQNPRHKITKRGQNVTFRCDPISEHNRLYWYRQTLGQGPEFLTYFQNEAQLEKSRLLSDRFSAERPKGSFSTLEIQRTEQGDSAMYLCASSRANYEQYFGPGTRLTVT.

V gene TRBV20-1 combines with J gene TRBJ2-5; the TRBD1 assignment by TCRdb is unverifiable without DNA. This CDR3 region has 21 residues. CDR1 and CDR2 (germline): DFQATT, SNEGSKA (reference sequence). The CDR3 loop is CSARDAIQGFSSQRQGETQYF.

V gene TRBV11-3 combines with J gene TRBJ1-1. CDR1 and CDR2 from the germline V gene are SGHNT and YENEEA. CDR3 length: 12 residues. The CDR3 is CASTALSTEAFF.

This chain links TRBV19 with TRBJ2-2; TCRdb lists TRBD1, though no DNA is available to test this call. CDR1 is LNHDA and CDR2 is SQIVND in the germline V gene (reference sequence). The CDR3 totals 16 residues. The CDR3 protein is CASSTDRGQNTGELFF.

The chain links TRBV12-3 or TRBV12-4 to TRBJ2-7; as DNA is missing, the TRBD1 call by TCRdb cannot be tested. The CDR3 has 15 amino acids. CDR3 in amino acids: CASRQGGLRYHEQYF.

The CDR3: CASSSLAGNTGELFF. The J gene is TRBJ2-2, the V gene TRBV7-2; the D call from TCRdb, TRBD2, cannot be confirmed without DNA. CDR3 length: 15 residues. CDR1 is SGHTA and CDR2 is FQGNSA in the germline V gene.

V is TRBV20-1 and J is TRBJ1-2. Germline V gene data show CDR1 as DFQATT and CDR2 as SNEGSKA (reference sequence). The CDR3 is 11 residues long. The CDR3 is CSARGGTGYTF.

This chain joins TRBV7-2 and TRBJ2-7; TCRdb proposes TRBD2, but this gene call is untestable without DNA. This CDR3 spans 17 amino acids. Germline CDR1 and CDR2: SGHTA and FQGNSA. The CDR3 reads CASSLGSPSGGTYEQYF.

The chain links TRBV7-2 to TRBJ1-1. This CDR3 is built from 15 residues. CDR1 is SGHTA and CDR2 is FQGNSA in the germline V gene. Here the CDR3 reads CASSSKILMNTEAFF.

The rearrangement joins TRBV25-1 to TRBJ2-2. Per germline, CDR1 MGHDK and CDR2 SYGVNS. The CDR3 is 11 residues long. The CDR3: CASSSPGELFF.